Listed below are T cell receptor beta chains from one sample, sequenced in a study of beta chain features in type 1 diabetes. The assay was immunoSEQ multiplex PCR, and TCRdb's table has in-frame clones only and misses some. The table lists roughly 140,000 clones, roughly 48% of them singletons. The sequenced sample was Tregs from blood. The receptors derive from a man between 18 and 35 years old in good health. The CDR3 runs from the conserved cysteine through the conserved F or W. Rows may omit the clone size; those that give it use once, few, many or a size class.

j_call | clone_size | v_call | cdr3_aa
TRBJ2-7 | . | TRBV5-1 | CASSLGPGPSYEQYF
TRBJ2-5 | . | TRBV5-4 | CASSTKTGYQTQYF
TRBJ2-7 | . | TRBV27 | CASSLSASGVSSYEQYF
TRBJ2-7 | . | TRBV30 | CALRAGVTSYEQYF
TRBJ1-1 | . | TRBV2 | CASSEWVLAEAFF
TRBJ2-6 | . | TRBV6-5 | CATGRHSGANVLTF
TRBJ2-2 | . | TRBV7-2 | CASSLRGGTGELFF
TRBJ1-2 | . | TRBV9 | CASSVDPKHAGFYGYTF
TRBJ2-1 | . | TRBV19 | CASSITGGVYNEQFF
TRBJ2-1 | few | TRBV19 | CASSMGLAGDNEQFF
TRBJ2-5 | few | TRBV5-4 | CASSLTGVETQYF
TRBJ2-1 | . | TRBV2 | CATSGRSNEQFF
TRBJ1-2 | . | TRBV10-3 | CAINQGIYGYTF
TRBJ2-7 | . | TRBV5-1 | CASGSGTSGLYTYEQYF
TRBJ2-5 | . | TRBV7-8 | CASSLGPGGETQYF
TRBJ2-6 | . | TRBV10-3 | CAISPSGANVLTF
TRBJ2-7 | . | TRBV10-3 | CAISDRSSRDPHSYEQYF
TRBJ1-2 | few | TRBV9 | CASSTQTGQTTNYGYTF
TRBJ2-3 | once | TRBV5-1 | CASSDPGQGPKQYF
TRBJ2-1 | . | TRBV5-1 | CASSPGLAGGAGQFF
TRBJ1-2 | . | TRBV29-1 | CSVGGRGSGYTF
TRBJ1-1 | . | TRBV6-5 | CASSSGTGNTEAFF
TRBJ2-1 | few | TRBV11-3 | CASSVRGRAYNEQFF
TRBJ2-7 | . | TRBV6-5 | CASSYLHNNEQYF
TRBJ2-3 | once | TRBV19 | CASSITGRSTDTQYF
TRBJ2-3 | few | TRBV18 | CASSPLAGTGTDTQYF
TRBJ2-1 | . | TRBV28 | CASTGFSASYNEQFF
TRBJ1-1 | . | TRBV19 | CASSILGEGTEAFF
TRBJ2-7 | few | TRBV27 | CASATLHDYYEQYF
TRBJ1-5 | . | TRBV10-3 | CAISESSSNQPQHF
TRBJ2-5 | few | TRBV4-2 | CASSPPAAGKETQYF
TRBJ1-4 | once | TRBV7-9 | CASSAEGGWYEKLFF
TRBJ1-2 | . | TRBV7-6 | CASSPTGNYGYTF
TRBJ1-5 | . | TRBV7-2 | CASSRLSNQPQHF
TRBJ2-7 | . | TRBV7-2 | CASSLEPGIWNEQYF
TRBJ1-5 | . | TRBV7-2 | CASSLNPAGNQPQHF
TRBJ2-1 | . | TRBV19 | CASSIGHLGNEQFF
TRBJ1-4 | . | TRBV5-1 | CASRSGQGYEKLFF
TRBJ2-7 | . | TRBV7-9 | CASRSSGTGGYEQYF
TRBJ2-5 | . | TRBV4-3 | CASSQELAGGRETQYF